This T cell receptor beta chain originates from a study of identifying expanded T cells in peripheral blood. Study-wide points: Differentially abundant clones: roughly 1.2 between replicates, 15 to 17 at around 14 days, more than 18 at four.

Sequencing was performed with immunoSEQ multiplex PCR; in TCRdb, only in-frame clones are kept and a portion is missing. The sample has about 130,000 clones; approximately 86% are singletons. This CDR3 has 13 residues. The V and J ends lost 8 bases and 8 bases, in that order; junction bases with no gene match: 9. CDR1 is MDHEN and CDR2 is SYDVKM in the germline V gene. During the collection period, no donor immune events like infections were recorded. Notes on this clone: Its antigen is not identified.

The V call is TRBV28, the J call TRBJ1-2; TRBD1 agrees at 9 bases. Source material: blood. The receptor was derived from a person aged 18-69 years in good health. This CDR3 reads CASSAGDRVGYTF. As DNA, the CDR3 is TGTGCCAGCTCGGCCGGGGACAGGGTGGGCTACACCTTC.